The clone carrying this TCR beta chain was seen at least ten times. The antigen remains undetermined. The sample belongs to a study of blood T cells in healthy people across ages. Findings of the study overall: With age, beta diversity per million T cells declined roughly linearly, significantly by 30 to 40. Estimates of total diversity, which came from one million sequenced T cells, were considered to be underestimates.

Then a second PCR, running roughly 7 to 11 cycles, was carried out with a sample-barcoded 5' primer and a J-beta primer mix. TCRdb called the 5' RACE reads again in MiXCR, with one record for every CDR3 protein. The sample lists 870,000 or so distinct CDR3 sequences, 29% occurring once. Per sample, at least 6 micrograms of total RNA were extracted. V shed 8 bases and J shed 7 bases, with 9 bases lying between them. This CDR3 has 11 amino acids. CDR1 is SGHTA and CDR2 is FQGNSA in the germline V gene. V and J are TRBV7-2 and TRBJ2-1; no definite D call. Material: blood. This TCR was recovered from a woman older than 75 in good health. DNA for the CDR3: TGTGCCAGCCAAGGGCTGAATGAGCAGTTCTTC. Protein sequence: CASQGLNEQFF.